Sequencing of this TCR beta chain was carried out in a study of T cells in Graves' hyperthyroidism and ophthalmopathy. Amplified TCR beta CDR3 regions derived from RNA transcripts. The TCR CDR3 first-round RT-PCR relied on the HTBI primer set. Each CDR3 protein is one row after TCRdb ran MiXCR on the multiplex PCR reads. The sample lists nearly 750,000 distinct CDR3 sequences, 35% occurring once. The CDR3 totals 15 residues. V dropped 5 bases and J dropped 5; count of bases not matched to a gene: 10. Sequencing was done on a sample of blood. The TCR sequence derives from a woman in her forties with Graves' hyperthyroidism. The chain has TRBV12-3 or TRBV12-4 and TRBJ2-3, with 7 bases identical to TRBD1. CDR3 residues: CASSPRQGVEDTQYF. For the CDR3, the DNA is TGTGCCAGCAGTCCCCGACAGGGAGTCGAAGATACGCAGTATTTT.